This TCR beta chain is from a study of T cells after yellow fever vaccination. Looking at the study overall: Researchers used SMART-Seq v4 Ultra Low Input to prepare fractions that had low cell numbers.

General observations from the study: Reappearing after the booster were most of the clones from primary vaccination (approximately 96% CD4, 88% CD8). Abundant bulk-population clonotypes could contaminate the FACS-sorted repertoires. Peaking faster, on day 5 versus 15, the secondary response was nonetheless weaker.

This clonotype has ten or more counts. What it binds is not known. TCRdb called the 5' RACE reads again in MiXCR, with one record for every CDR3 protein. Among 300,000 or so distinct CDR3 sequences, approximately 7% were seen once, and the ten largest hold 15% to 20%. V was clipped by 0 bases and J by 3 bases, with 6 bases between them. The V gene's germline CDR1 is SGHRS and CDR2 YFSETQ. This CDR3 has 13 residues. This TCR was sampled from a man aged 18 to 35 who received the YFV17D yellow fever vaccine. The chain has TRBV5-1 and TRBJ1-2; the D gene is possibly TRBD1 (6 bases). The material was PBMCs, obtained roughly 45 days after the first yellow fever vaccination. The CDR3 DNA reads TGCGCCAGCAGCTTGGACAGGGACTATGGCTACACCTTC. The encoded protein is CASSLDRDYGYTF.